The 26 T cell receptor beta chains below were found in one sample sequenced in a study of blood T cell repertoires in COVID-19. The method was immunoSEQ multiplex PCR; TCRdb's version includes in-frame clones alone and lacks a portion of them. The sample consists of 50,000 to 70,000 clones, around 84% of them appearing once. Source material: peripheral blood. Every receptor here comes from a man aged 50 to 60 with active COVID-19.

The chain is built from TRBV13 and TRBJ1-3; 11 nucleotides agree with TRBD1. The germline CDR1 and CDR2 sequences are PRHDT and FYEKMQ (reference sequence). J gave up 4 bases and V 5 bases, and 10 bases lay outside the gene matches. The CDR3 sequence is 17 residues long. CDR3 coding DNA: TGTGCCAGCAGCCCGCGAGGGGACAGGGGGTCCGGAAACACCATATATTTT. Protein product: CASSPRGDRGSGNTIYF.

This chain links TRBV6-4 with TRBJ2-3, with D tentatively TRBD1 (6 bases). Germline V lookup: CDR1 MRHNA, CDR2 SNTAGT. V was trimmed by 4 bases and J by 2 bases, leaving 16 bases between them. CDR3 length: 16 residues. CDR3 sequence: CASSASRTAATDTQYF. CDR3 DNA sequence: TGTGCCAGCAGTGCGTCGAGGACAGCCGCCACAGATACGCAGTATTTT.

The V gene is TRBV7-6, the J gene TRBJ2-6, with a possible D match to TRBD1 (5 bases). Germline lookup yields CDR1 SGHVS and CDR2 FNYEAQ. V gave up 1 base and J gave up 2 bases, with 6 bases separating them. The CDR3 spans 15 residues. CDR3 residues: CASSLGTPGANVLTF. CDR3 nucleotide sequence: TGTGCCAGCAGCTTAGGGACACCTGGGGCCAACGTCCTGACTTTC.

V is TRBV5-1 and J is TRBJ1-1, with 9 bases identical to TRBD1. The CDR3 contains 15 residues. Germline CDR1 is SGHRS and CDR2 is YFSETQ. With 4 bases clipped from V and 5 bases from J, the junction kept 9 bases outside the gene matches. CDR3 nucleotides: TGCGCCAGCAGCCTCCTACCGGGACAGGGAACTGAAGCTTTCTTT. It codes for CASSLLPGQGTEAFF.

The gene calls are TRBV18 and TRBJ2-2; no definite D call. The CDR3 runs 15 residues. Germline V gene sequence: CDR1 KGHSH, CDR2 LQKENI. V was pared by 1 base and J by 2 bases, with 8 bases between. Here the CDR3 DNA reads TGTGCCAGCTCACCACGCGTCATAAACACCGGGGAGCTGTTTTTT. Amino acids: CASSPRVINTGELFF.

This sequence joins TRBV4-1 and TRBJ1-3; tentatively, D is TRBD1 (6 bases). The V gene lost 3 bases and the J gene lost 4 bases, with 16 bases spanning the gap. The CDR3 covers 16 residues. CDR1 MGHRA and CDR2 YSYEKL come from the germline V gene. The DNA of the CDR3 is TGCGCCAGCAGCCAGGCGTGGGGGGGCTTCGGAAACACCATATATTTT. Translation: CASSQAWGGFGNTIYF.

This chain connects TRBV20-1 to TRBJ2-5; the D is unclear. CDR3 length equals 10 residues. Per germline, CDR1 DFQATT and CDR2 SNEGSKA (reference sequence). The V end was cut by 5 bases, the J end by 4 bases, with 5 bases between. The CDR3 nucleotides are TGCAGTGCTCCAGGAGAGACCCAGTACTTC. Its protein product is CSAPGETQYF.

V usage is TRBV6-9 and J usage is TRBJ1-5, with D possibly matching TRBD1 (5 bases). Between the trimmed V and J ends, which lost 8 bases and 5 bases, there was a span of 22 bases. The V gene's germline CDR1 is MNHGY and CDR2 SVAAGI. CDR3 length equals 16 residues. CDR3 region: CASSQGGRRSDQPQHF. The CDR3 DNA follows: TGTGCCAGCTCCCAGGGCGGACGAAGGTCGGATCAGCCCCAGCATTTT.

Written as DNA, the CDR3 is TGTGCCAGCAGCCAAGGGACTAGCGGGAGAATAGATACGCAGTATTTT. Protein sequence: CASSQGTSGRIDTQYF. The chain has TRBV3-1 (or the pseudogene TRBV3-2) and TRBJ2-3; 13 nucleotides line up with TRBD2. V lost 1 base, J lost 5 bases, and 3 bases stayed unmatched. CDR3 size: 16 residues. CDR1 and CDR2 from the germline V gene are LGHDT and YNNKEL (reference sequence).

The V gene is TRBV4-1, the J gene TRBJ2-1; 8 positions match TRBD2. There are 14 residues in the CDR3. The germline CDR1 and CDR2 sequences are MGHRA and YSYEKL. The ends lost 1 base at V and 9 bases at J; junction bases unmatched: 5. The CDR3 nucleotides are TGCGCCAGCAGCCAAGGCGGGGGGATTGGTGAGCAGTTCTTC. It translates to CASSQGGGIGEQFF.

The CDR3 coding sequence is TGTGCCAGCAGCCCGTCCCCTATCGCGTCTGGGGCCAACGTCCTGACTTTC. Its translation: CASSPSPIASGANVLTF. The chain uses TRBV4-2 and TRBJ2-6; D ambiguous. Trimming took 4 bases from V and 1 from J, leaving 14 bases between them. CDR1 and CDR2 (germline): LGHNA, YNFKEQ. The CDR3 has 17 residues.

This clone was seen only a few times. The chain couples TRBV10-2 to TRBJ2-1, with 9 bases that match TRBD2. Germline V CDR1 and CDR2: WSHSY, SAAADI. J was trimmed by 0 bases and V by 6 bases; bases with no gene match: 3. The CDR3 covers 15 residues. The CDR3 region is CASRAGGSSYNEQFF. The CDR3 coding sequence is TGCGCCAGCAGGGCGGGAGGGAGCTCCTACAATGAGCAGTTCTTC.

This chain uses TRBV13 with TRBJ2-2, with TRBD2 matching over 9 bases. Germline-derived CDR1 and CDR2 are PRHDT and FYEKMQ (reference sequence). V trimming: 4 bases; J trimming: 5 bases; junction bases outside the gene matches: 5. The CDR3 runs 15 residues. In DNA form, the CDR3 reads TGTGCCAGCAGCTCTAGGACTAGCGCTACCGGGGAGCTGTTTTTT. Its protein product is CASSSRTSATGELFF.

The rearrangement links TRBV6-2 or TRBV6-3 to TRBJ2-4; 7 bases are a match to TRBD1. This CDR3 comprises 20 residues. V shed 2 bases and J 0 bases; nucleotides not matched to a gene: 16. Germline V gene sequence: CDR1 MNHEY, CDR2 SVGEGT. CDR3 region: CASSYPTPLTGDGAKNIQYF. The CDR3 coding sequence is TGTGCCAGCAGTTACCCTACGCCCCTTACAGGGGACGGAGCCAAAAACATTCAGTACTTC.

A note on this clone: The sample has other DNA sequences that encode this CDR3 too. The chain joins TRBV20-1 to TRBJ2-5; 7 bases are shared with TRBD2. Losses at the gene ends were 3 bases for V and 5 bases for J; bases not matched to a gene: 6. Germline CDR1 and CDR2: DFQATT and SNEGSKA (reference sequence). CDR3 length: 13 residues. The CDR3 loop reads CSASPGGRETQYF. In DNA form, the CDR3 reads TGCAGTGCTAGTCCCGGGGGGAGGGAGACCCAGTACTTC.

The chain combines TRBV7-2 with TRBJ2-5; 9 positions match TRBD2. Germline CDR1 is SGHTA and CDR2 is FQGNSA. The CDR3 sequence is 16 residues long. V lost 0 bases to trimming and J lost 7 bases; unmatched junction nucleotides: 9. This chain's CDR3 is CASSLAPAGGQGTQYF. The CDR3 DNA reads TGTGCCAGCAGCTTAGCGCCGGCGGGAGGGCAGGGGACCCAGTACTTC.

This chain connects TRBV11-3 to TRBJ2-1, with 7 bases identical to TRBD1. This CDR3 contains 16 residues. Germline-derived CDR1 and CDR2 are SGHNT and YENEEA. V lost 3 bases to trimming and J lost 0 bases; unmatched junction nucleotides: 5. Here the CDR3 reads CASSLATGSSYNEQFF. In DNA, the CDR3 is TGTGCCAGCAGCTTGGCGACAGGGAGCTCCTACAATGAGCAGTTCTTC.

This chain uses TRBV30 with TRBJ2-4; TRBD1 might be the D (6 bases). Germline CDR1 reads GTSNPN; CDR2 reads SVGIG (reference sequence). The CDR3 sequence is 11 residues long. Trimming stripped 5 bases from V and 9 bases from J, with 11 bases between. CDR3 residues: CAWGQLGIQYF. In DNA, the CDR3 is TGTGCCTGGGGACAGCTCGGCATTCAGTACTTC.

The chain is built from TRBV19 and TRBJ1-4; 7 positions agree with TRBD1. The CDR3 extends over 14 amino acids. CDR1 and CDR2 from the germline V gene are LNHDA and SQIVND (reference sequence). Trimming removed 2 bases from V and 7 bases from J; junction bases left unmatched: 4. The chain's CDR3 is CASSITGAGEKLFF. The DNA for the CDR3 is TGTGCCAGTAGTATAACAGGGGCCGGTGAAAAACTGTTTTTT.

The chain carries TRBV7-2 and TRBJ2-5; no reliable D call. V dropped 3 bases and J dropped 7 bases, with 9 bases sitting between them. The CDR3 runs 12 residues. The germline V gene has CDR1 SGHTA and CDR2 FQGNSA. CDR3 sequence: CASSLMYGTQYF. The CDR3 DNA follows: TGTGCCAGCAGCTTGATGTACGGGACCCAGTACTTC.

This clone was seen a single time. The chain couples TRBV18 to TRBJ1-4, with TRBD1 identical over 7 bases. Germline V lookup: CDR1 KGHSH, CDR2 LQKENI. The junction had 3 bases not matched to a gene; V was cut back by 4 bases and J by 4 bases. The CDR3 length is 14 residues. The CDR3 spells CASSRQGSNEKLFF. DNA of the CDR3: TGTGCCAGCTCACGACAGGGTAGTAATGAAAAACTGTTTTTT.

The chain is built from TRBV19 and TRBJ1-5, with 9 bases that match TRBD1. V shed 6 bases, J shed 7 bases, and the junction held 7 bases outside the gene matches. There are 14 residues in the CDR3. Looked up from germline, CDR1 is LNHDA and CDR2 is SQIVND (reference sequence). The CDR3 DNA follows: TGTGCCAGTAGGGGACAGGGAGGGATCCAGCCCCAGCATTTT. It is translated as CASRGQGGIQPQHF.

The chain is built from TRBV28 and TRBJ2-1; 10 nucleotides agree with TRBD2. This CDR3 is 14 amino acids long. The junction had 10 bases not matched to a gene; V was cut back by 7 bases and J by 10 bases. CDR1 and CDR2 (germline): MDHEN, SYDVKM. In DNA form, the CDR3 reads TGTGCCAGCACCGCTACTAGCGGGATACGAGAGCAGTTCTTC. This gives the protein CASTATSGIREQFF.

The chain recombines TRBV7-8 with TRBJ2-7, with D possibly TRBD2 on 6 matching bases. V was clipped by 0 bases and J by 0 bases, with 12 bases between them. The length of the CDR3 is 16 residues. In germline, CDR1 is SGHVS, CDR2 FQNEAQ. CDR3: CASSLATSPSSYEQYV. The CDR3 bases are TGTGCCAGCAGCTTAGCTACTAGCCCTAGCTCCTACGAGCAGTACGTC.

The chain carries TRBV25-1 and TRBJ2-1, with D possibly matching TRBD1 (5 bases). V lost 5 bases to trimming and J lost 3 bases, with 11 bases between them. This CDR3 has 14 amino acids. Germline CDR1 is MGHDK and CDR2 is SYGVNS. For the CDR3, the DNA is TGTGCCAGCAGTACCAGGGATAGCTACAATGAGCAGTTCTTC. It codes for CASSTRDSYNEQFF.

The rearrangement joins TRBV2 to TRBJ1-1; D is uncertain. Germline V gives CDR1 SNHLY, CDR2 FYNNEI. The CDR3 has 11 residues. V lost 7 bases, J lost 2 bases, and 5 bases lay in between. CDR3 amino acids: CASKLNTEAFF. Written as DNA, the CDR3 is TGTGCCAGCAAACTCAACACTGAAGCTTTCTTT.